Shown below are 6 T cell receptor beta chains from a single sample sequenced in a study of monozygotic twins with inflammatory bowel disease. From its re-call of the 5' RACE reads, TCRdb lists each CDR3 protein once, without DNA. The sample has 93,000 or so distinct CDR3 sequences. The sample consisted of blood. The source of these receptors is a human donor with ulcerative colitis or Crohn's disease, or a healthy co-twin of an affected twin (not recorded which).

This chain uses TRBV5-4 with TRBJ2-2; TCRdb designates TRBD2, a call that cannot be tested without DNA. The CDR3 has 16 residues. Germline CDR1 SGHNT, CDR2 YYREEE (reference sequence). CDR3 sequence reads: CASRAPGLAATGELFF.

The rearrangement uses TRBV20-1 and TRBJ2-5; without DNA, the TCRdb call of TRBD2 cannot be checked. Germline loops: CDR1 DFQATT, CDR2 SNEGSKA (reference sequence). The CDR3 totals 15 residues. The CDR3 loop is CSARRASGDLETQYF.

The rearrangement links TRBV28 to TRBJ2-1; the D call of TRBD2 rests on TCRdb alone, since no DNA is present to check it. Germline lookup yields CDR1 MDHEN and CDR2 SYDVKM. The CDR3 is 15 residues long. The CDR3 sequence is CASSLGGRSGDEQFF.

The chain uses TRBV10-3 and TRBJ2-1; the TCRdb call, TRBD2, lacks DNA for checking. Germline values: CDR1 ENHRY, CDR2 SYGVKD. The CDR3 length is 16 residues. CDR3 sequence reads: CAMRRGDYSSYNEQFF.

The rearrangement uses TRBV11-2 and TRBJ2-5; TCRdb's D call of TRBD2 is untestable without DNA. The CDR3 consists of 14 residues. The V gene's germline CDR1 is SGHAT and CDR2 FQNNGV. CDR3 sequence: CASSLSGSWETQYF. Full variable domain (rest looked up from reference TRBV11-2 and TRBJ2-5): EAGVAQSPRYKIIEKRQSVAFWCNPISGHATLYWYQQILGQGPKLLIQFQNNGVVDDSQLPKDRFSAERLKGVDSTLKIQPAKLEDSAVYLCASSLSGSWETQYFGPGTRLLVL.

This chain uses TRBV13 with TRBJ1-6; as DNA is missing, the TRBD1 call by TCRdb cannot be tested. CDR1 and CDR2 from the germline V gene are PRHDT and FYEKMQ (reference sequence). This CDR3 has 15 residues. The CDR3 here is CASSLEGDISSPLHF.